The next 10 T cell receptor beta chains were all read from a single sample in a study of blood T cell repertoires in COVID-19. The repertoire was sequenced with immunoSEQ multiplex PCR; TCRdb's copy has only in-frame clones and lacks some. The sample records more than 95,000 clones, approximately 85% being singletons. The sample comprised peripheral blood. Receptors originate from an elderly woman with COVID-19, enrolled during active disease.

This chain joins TRBV10-3 and TRBJ2-2; 7 bases match TRBD1. Germline assignment: CDR1 ENHRY and CDR2 SYGVKD. CDR3 length: 15 amino acids. The junction had 7 bases not matched to a gene; V was cut back by 5 bases and J by 4 bases. CDR3 sequence (DNA): TGTGCCATCAGTTTCGGGACAGCCCTCACCGGGGAGCTGTTTTTT. Its protein product is CAISFGTALTGELFF.

This clone appeared a single time. The chain couples TRBV4-2 to TRBJ1-1; D might be TRBD1 (5 bases). The CDR3 length is 13 residues. Deletions cut 1 base from V and 7 bases from J, with 10 bases between. Germline CDR1 reads LGHNA; CDR2 reads YNFKEQ. CDR3 sequence reads: CASSQGPTGEAFF. The CDR3 DNA reads as TGTGCCAGCAGCCAAGGCCCCACAGGTGAAGCTTTCTTT.

The V call is TRBV7-6, the J call TRBJ2-1, with 8 positions matching TRBD2. The junction had 12 bases not matched to a gene; V was cut back by 5 bases and J by 9 bases. The V gene's germline CDR1 is SGHVS and CDR2 FNYEAQ. The CDR3 is made up of 15 amino acids. CDR3 sequence (DNA): TGTGCCAGCAGCGCATCCGGGACTAGTACGGGTGAGCAGTTCTTC. Its protein is CASSASGTSTGEQFF.

The chain couples TRBV28 to TRBJ1-1; no reliable D call. The CDR3 contains 18 residues. Trimming pared 5 bases from V and 5 bases from J, leaving 27 bases between. Germline CDR1 and CDR2: MDHEN and SYDVKM. The CDR3 region is CASSDVHQSGGQRTEAFF. Written as DNA, the CDR3 is TGTGCCAGCAGTGACGTCCACCAGTCGGGTGGCCAAAGGACTGAAGCTTTCTTT. Complete variable domain (other parts from reference TRBV28 and TRBJ1-1): DVKVTQSSRYLVKRTGEKVFLECVQDMDHENMFWYRQDPGLGLRLIYFSYDVKMKEKGDIPEGYSVSREKKERFSLILESASTNQTSMYLCASSDVHQSGGQRTEAFFGQGTRLTVV.

The gene calls are TRBV2 and TRBJ2-7, with 7 bases fitting TRBD1. Germline CDR1 reads SNHLY; CDR2 reads FYNNEI. Trimming at V came to 3 bases and at J to 2 bases, leaving 4 bases not matched to a gene. The CDR3 runs 14 residues. The CDR3 here is CASSESRGTYEQYF. The CDR3 nucleotides read TGTGCCAGCAGTGAGAGCAGGGGGACCTACGAGCAGTACTTC.

This rearrangement joins TRBV18 to TRBJ2-3; the D gene is possibly TRBD2 (6 bases). V was clipped by 8 bases and J by 2 bases, with 20 bases between them. Germline CDR1 is KGHSH and CDR2 is LQKENI. The CDR3 consists of 16 residues. The DNA for the CDR3 is TGTGCCAGCACCCCAAGCGGGCAGGGATCCACAGATACGCAGTATTTT. It specifies CASTPSGQGSTDTQYF.

This chain links TRBV28 with TRBJ1-2, with 8 bases aligning to TRBD1. This CDR3 has 16 residues. Looked up from germline, CDR1 is MDHEN and CDR2 is SYDVKM. With V trimmed by 4 bases and J by 4 bases, 11 bases remained unmatched. CDR3 protein: CASSSAAGGIGYGYTF. Here the CDR3 DNA reads TGTGCCAGCAGTTCCGCGGCAGGGGGCATTGGCTATGGCTACACCTTC.

Of note for this clone: Different DNA sequences within this sample yield the same CDR3. The chain is built from TRBV5-4 and TRBJ2-1, with D unclear. Trimming stripped 0 bases from V and 0 bases from J, with 7 bases between. Germline V gene data show CDR1 as SGHNT and CDR2 as YYREEE (reference sequence). The CDR3 consists of 15 residues. CDR3 region: CASSLGSSSYNEQFF. CDR3 bases: TGTGCCAGCAGCTTGGGCTCCAGCTCCTACAATGAGCAGTTCTTC.

CDR3 sequence: CASSLRLGQGALGYTF. CDR3 DNA sequence: TGTGCCAGCAGCTTGAGGCTTGGGCAGGGGGCCCTAGGCTACACCTTC. The chain joins TRBV5-4 to TRBJ1-2; 8 bases fit TRBD1. Germline CDR1 and CDR2: SGHNT and YYREEE (reference sequence). The CDR3 loop spans 16 amino acids. The junction had 13 bases not matched to a gene; V was cut back by 1 base and J by 8 bases.

CDR3 DNA sequence: TGTGCCAGCAGTTACTCCACGACAGGGGCTTTCCACGAGCAGTACTTC. Translated, it gives CASSYSTTGAFHEQYF. This rearrangement joins TRBV6-2 or TRBV6-3 to TRBJ2-7; TRBD1 agrees at 8 bases. This CDR3 has 16 residues. In germline, CDR1 is MNHEY, CDR2 SVGEGT. The J segment lost 5 bases and the V segment lost 0 bases, leaving 9 bases of the junction unmatched.